This T cell receptor beta chain stems from a study of technical replicates of blood from a few donors. Trimming cost V 0 bases and J 2 bases, with 11 bases left between them. Germline V gene lookup returns CDR1 GTSNPN and CDR2 SVGIG (reference sequence). This CDR3 contains 15 residues. Assay used: immunoSEQ multiplex PCR; TCRdb lists only in-frame clones, some missing. The data contain around 85,000 clones, roughly 94% of them singletons. The sequenced material came from T cells isolated from PBMCs. This receptor was identified in a human donor in good health. V gene TRBV30 combines with J gene TRBJ2-1, with D possibly TRBD2 on 7 matching bases. The chain's CDR3 is CAWSVSGGAYNEQFF. The DNA for the CDR3 is TGTGCCTGGAGTGTGTCGGGGGGCGCCTACAATGAGCAGTTCTTC.